This T cell receptor beta chain was retrieved from a study of cytomegalovirus exposure and HLA in healthy donors (dated by TCRdb to about 2017). About the study as a whole: An earlier analysis of several hundred of the donors reported about 260 Gb of sequence data and 117 million unique TCR beta sequences obtained from roughly 180 million T cells. Around 320 gigabases of sequencing data and 70 million to 100 million unique TCR sequences were included in an early release covering about 620 HLA-typed donors. Of the approximately 400 genotyped donors, about 80% fell in the genetic ancestry cluster associated with self-reported Caucasian donors. The study aimed to test whether signatures of past pathogen exposure could be identified by cataloging public T cell receptors. The study used immunosequencing to profile the T cell repertoires of approximately 630 subjects and linked those repertoires to cytomegalovirus serostatus. Along with the roughly 700-subject first cohort, a separate validation cohort of over a hundred different subjects was used. To predict cytomegalovirus infection status, the study combined high-throughput TCR immunosequencing, statistical association of individual TCRs with disease status, and machine learning. A later analysis re-analyzed previously published TCR beta repertoires from about 730 donors and added high-resolution HLA genotyping to study TCR occurrence patterns. The later analysis used no new phenotypic data to find candidate immune exposures, relying instead on TCR beta sequences and their occurrence across donors. To decide whether each TCR beta V gene segment behaved as functional or pseudogenic, an earlier analysis of fewer than 750 of the donors relied on high-throughput TCR beta sequencing. Alongside the repertoire data, information on donor age, sex, ethnicity and CMV serostatus was compiled. Genome-wide SNP genotypes for about 60% of the 666 donors were used in a later genetic analysis, which treated that subset as a discovery cohort. Every repertoire in the discovery cohort had been generated on one and the same sequencing platform. Both class I and class II loci were covered by HLA typing, at four-digit resolution. The number of typed donors differed by locus: about 620-630 for A, B, C, DRB1 and DQB1; 522 for DQA1; fewer than 610 for DPA1; and about 470 for DPB1. Five DR-DQ haplotypes were treated as single units for association and clustering because of strong linkage in the cohort. Among around 400 genotyped donors of the cohort, an average of approximately 240,000 unique TCR beta nucleotide sequences was sequenced per donor, of which about 20% were non-productive.

The cohort comprised several hundred healthy bone marrow donors. At the time of sampling, every cohort member was nominally healthy, though immune exposures that went unrecorded were likely present. The donor was CMV seropositive and belonged to the group of 250 to 350 seropositive cohort members. Each donor provided a peripheral blood sample, and peripheral blood mononuclear cells were used for TCR beta sequencing. The Qiagen DNeasy Blood Extraction Kit was used to extract genomic DNA from the blood cell samples. The library came from the immunoSEQ multiplex PCR assay. A mixture of 60 forward primers for TCR Vbeta segments and 13 reverse primers for TCR Jbeta segments was used in the multiplex PCR. The CDR3 region of rearranged TCR beta genes was amplified from genomic DNA by a multiplex PCR assay. The amplified TCR beta libraries were sequenced on the Illumina HiSeq System as 87-base-pair reads. Concerning the study's data processing: A later analysis counted about 80 million unique TCR beta chains across the 640 or so repertoires, and around 9.9 million of these chains were shared by at least two donors. A nearest-neighbor algorithm error-corrected the raw reads and collapsed the reads into unique sequences, merging closely related sequences to remove PCR and sequencing errors. V, D and J gene segments were assigned by aligning CDR3 sequences to IMGT reference sequences. For a sequence to be retained, a match of at least six nucleotides to both a V gene segment and a J gene segment was required. Rearrangements were classified as productive when the CDR3 lacked stop codons and remained in frame with V and J, and all other rearrangements were classified as non-productive. Following IMGT convention, CDR3 was defined as the stretch from the second conserved V-encoded cysteine to the conserved J-encoded phenylalanine. The earlier analysis of 587 of the donors excluded sequences that lacked an unambiguous match to a single V gene segment. An earlier analysis of approximately 590 of the donors classified V segments as functional when productive rearrangements were above 56.7% and as segregating when the standard deviation between donors was above 5%. A statistical classification framework was built for diagnosing cytomegalovirus status from the catalog of TCR beta chain sequences. V and J gene assignment, in a later analysis, came from comparing TCR nucleotide sequences with IMGT/GENE-DB human TR gene sequences. In a later analysis, CDR3 sequences and most-parsimonious VDJ recombination scenarios were assigned using the TCRdist pipeline. In a later analysis, every TCR beta chain was defined by the combination of its CDR3 amino acid sequence and its V-gene family, and reads without a unique V-gene family were dropped. A later analysis removed 550 to 700 highly shared, low-generation-probability nucleotide sequences to deal with suspected cross-contamination and a sequencing artifact. In a later analysis, a clonal expansion index was calculated for each public chain from normalized within-repertoire ranks of inferred template counts. In a later analysis, generation probabilities were computed using a VDJ recombination model fitted to out-of-frame rearrangements, and the results were checked against IGoR. Hypergeometric tests were used in a later analysis to score TCR-TCR, TCR-HLA and TCR-CMV co-occurrence, with a repertoire-size bias correction applied to the TCR pairs. False discovery rates were estimated in a later analysis by permuting HLA or CMV assignments 20 times. A later analysis grouped co-occurring TCRs with DBSCAN, adding TCRdist sequence similarity when clustering within HLA-allele-positive subsets. For co-occurrence clustering, repertoires with fewer than 30,000 or more than 120,000 public chains were excluded, along with 5 or 6 repertoires with anomalous nucleotide sharing. TCRdb took this table from immuneACCESS and kept in-frame rearrangements with V and J called. Such tables lack part of the clones; where checked against another copy, unresolved V genes explain under half of the gap, and the rest is unexplained. V and J calls and clone size come straight from that table; D and trimming were deduced from the DNA. The sample profile shows about 170,000 clones; 65% to 85% of them were found once. 2.5% to 3% of the sample is in the top ten clones.

Broader findings and caveats from the paper: A further reported finding was that TCR beta sequences accurately predicted the HLA-A and HLA-B alleles for most subjects in the first cohort. Several of the top co-occurrence clusters appeared to be linked to parvovirus B19, influenza, CMV and Epstein-Barr virus, according to a later analysis. V-gene and J-gene trimming of TCR beta chains was associated with a missense DCLRE1C variant in a later genetic analysis, and the association was replicated in an independent cohort. An earlier analysis of 587 of the donors showed that most TCR beta V segments appeared in productive rearrangements either about 87% or about 30% of the time, which broadly matched IMGT annotations. Compared with the approximately 600-donor mean, donors in an Asian-associated ancestry cluster had fewer N-insertions in productive TCRs, according to a later genetic analysis. A later analysis found that most CMV-associated TCR beta chains appeared HLA-restricted, with HLA associations seemingly driven largely by CMV exposure. A few of the identified cytomegalovirus-associated TCR beta chains were confirmed in vitro to be specific for cytomegalovirus antigens. Over 15 rarely observed V segments, including chromosome 9 orphons, were excluded from the earlier analysis of about 610 of the donors because counts were too low. Because some donors lacked HLA typing at each locus, the association tests relied only on the typed subset. The classifier was reported to diagnose cytomegalovirus status with high specificity and sensitivity in both the original and validation cohorts. The cohort was sequenced for TCR beta chains only, and without alpha or paired-chain data the features that could be detected were limited. The sequencing pipeline was judged likely to have produced a cluster of highly shared sequence variants as a technical artifact. Linkage disequilibrium might explain the correlated functional status among segregating V segments, but an unknown experimental factor could not be excluded. At a false discovery rate of 0.05, a later analysis linked around 17,000 TCR beta sequences to specific HLA alleles. In a later analysis, TCR association rates were found to vary across HLA loci, with the most associated TCRs seen for DRB1 alleles and the fewest for HLA-C alleles. The study gave a list of some 150 TCR beta chains associated with cytomegalovirus. The authors suggested that the approach could potentially be extended to other disease states and immunological phenotypes. When HLA alleles, especially DR and DQ, strongly co-occurred, attributing TCR associations to individual alleles was difficult. Sequencing depth was assumed to be roughly uniform across donors in the presence/absence analyses, though that assumption may not hold. Most TCR sequences were observed very rarely across donors, whereas some public TCRs were present in many individuals. The only immune exposure information available for the cohort was CMV serostatus. A later analysis found that HLA-associated TCR beta chains were more clonally expanded and had lower generation probabilities than equally common non-associated chains.

In the case of this clone: Its antigen is unknown. No clone much larger than this one lies a single base away; base qualities are absent.

This clonotype originated in a woman in her forties or fifties in good health and CMV-seropositive. The sequenced sample consisted of PBMCs.

The DNA is as follows: TGTGCCAGCAGCCCATGGAGCGGGGGGGCTGGAGATACGCAGTATTTT. This sequence encodes CASSPWSGGAGDTQYF. The chain is assembled from TRBV5-4 and TRBJ2-3, and 10 junction bases match TRBD2. The germline V gene (reference sequence) provides CDR1 SGHNT and CDR2 YYREEE. The CDR3 starts with the cysteine, ends with the phenylalanine, and has 16 residues. Here the CDR3 DNA is all that survives: 48 bases in frame from base 1. For this chain, trimming is 4 bases at the V end and 5 bases at the J end, and the number of junction bases without a gene match is 10. Beyond the CDR3, the reference TRBV5-4 and TRBJ2-3 genes provide the residues; the full variable domain reads: ETGVTQSPTHLIKTRGQQVTLRCSSQSGHNTVSWYQQALGQGPQFIFQYYREEENGRGNFPPRFSGLQFPNYSSELNVNALELDDSALYLCASSPWSGGAGDTQYFGPGTRLTVL.